A single sample gave rise to the 27 T cell receptor beta chains below, sequenced in a study of preoperative IRX-2 immunotherapy in early breast cancer. Regarding treatment: preoperative locoregional IRX-2 cytokine immunotherapy. Here immunoSEQ multiplex PCR was the method, and the copy in TCRdb shows in-frame clones only, minus some. Among tens of thousands of clones, roughly 89% were seen once, and the ten largest hold around a tenth. Specimen collection occurred from a patient treated with IRX-2 immunotherapy. The receptors here all came from a human donor with breast cancer.

This clone showed up just once. The rearrangement uses TRBV7-2 and TRBJ2-2, with 7 bases that match TRBD2. The CDR3 has 15 amino acids. CDR1 SGHTA and CDR2 FQGNSA come from the germline V gene. With V trimmed by 4 bases and J by 3 bases, 5 bases remained unmatched. The CDR3 bases are TGTGCCAGCAGCTCGGGGGGATACTACACCGGGGAGCTGTTTTTT. Translated: CASSSGGYYTGELFF.

The rearrangement uses TRBV28 and TRBJ2-7; TRBD2 matches 10 bases. The germline V gene encodes CDR1 MDHEN and CDR2 SYDVKM. With V trimmed by 5 bases and J by 3 bases, 7 bases remained unmatched. The CDR3 loop spans 15 amino acids. The CDR3 bases are TGTGCCAGCAGTGCGACTAGCGGGCCCGTCTACGAGCAGTACTTC. It codes for CASSATSGPVYEQYF.

J is TRBJ1-5 and V is TRBV6-1; tentatively, D is TRBD1 (5 bases). This CDR3 spans 14 amino acids. Trimming removed 10 bases at V and 7 bases at J, with 20 bases between. Germline CDR1 and CDR2: MNHNS and SASEGT. The CDR3: CAIDRDSGRQPQHF. The CDR3 bases are TGTGCCATTGACCGGGACTCAGGACGGCAGCCCCAGCATTTT.

The chain combines TRBV5-6 with TRBJ2-7, with a weak D call TRBD2 (5 bases). V dropped 7 bases and J dropped 3 bases, with 14 bases sitting between them. This CDR3 contains 13 residues. Germline V gene lookup returns CDR1 SGHDT and CDR2 YYEEEE. The CDR3 here is CASGGGSYYEQYF. The DNA of the CDR3 is TGTGCCAGCGGAGGTGGGAGTTACTACGAGCAGTACTTC.

The chain recombines TRBV28 with TRBJ2-7, with a possible D match to TRBD1 (6 bases). Trimming stripped 6 bases from V and 2 bases from J, with 8 bases between. Germline-derived CDR1 and CDR2 are MDHEN and SYDVKM. The CDR3 contains 12 residues. DNA for the CDR3: TGTGCCAGCAGACAGGGCGCCTACGAGCAGTACTTC. This gives the protein CASRQGAYEQYF.

This chain joins TRBV19 and TRBJ1-6; no definite D call. Trimming removed 4 bases at V and 10 bases at J, with 8 bases between. CDR1 is LNHDA and CDR2 is SQIVND in the germline V gene (reference sequence). The CDR3 loop spans 12 amino acids. The CDR3 loop is CASSRRESPLHF. CDR3 sequence (DNA): TGTGCCAGTAGTAGGCGAGAATCACCCCTCCACTTT.

V usage is TRBV4-1 and J usage is TRBJ2-7; D gene uncertain. The germline gives CDR1 MGHRA, CDR2 YSYEKL. This CDR3 comprises 14 residues. V gave up 2 bases and J gave up 3 bases, with 11 bases separating them. The CDR3 region is CASSQSPRNYEQYF. CDR3 DNA: TGCGCCAGCAGCCAATCCCCCCGGAACTACGAGCAGTACTTC.

J is TRBJ1-6 and V is TRBV4-3; TRBD1 might be the D (5 bases). Trimming removed 0 bases at V and 9 bases at J, with 9 bases between. Germline-derived CDR1 and CDR2 are LGHNA and YSLEER. This CDR3 has 14 residues. The CDR3 DNA sequence: TGCGCCAGCAGCCAAGAAGGGAGGGGTTCACCCCTCCACTTT. Amino acids: CASSQEGRGSPLHF.

The chain has TRBV6-5 and TRBJ2-3, with 7 bases aligning to TRBD1. V lost 5 bases to trimming and J lost 3 bases; unmatched junction nucleotides: 5. CDR3 length: 14 residues. Germline loops: CDR1 MNHEY, CDR2 SVGAGI. The DNA for the CDR3 is TGTGCCAGCAGTAGGACAGGTACAACAGATACGCAGTATTTT. Its translation: CASSRTGTTDTQYF.

The V and J genes are TRBV9 and TRBJ2-7; a weak D match, TRBD1 (6 bases). From germline, CDR1 is SGDLS and CDR2 YYNGEE. Between the trimmed V and J ends, which lost 3 bases and 0 bases, there was a span of 10 bases. The CDR3 runs to 14 residues. The CDR3 sequence: CASSGGLSSYEQYF. DNA of the CDR3: TGTGCCAGCAGCGGGGGGCTTAGCTCCTACGAGCAGTACTTC.

The chain carries TRBV19 and TRBJ2-5; possibly TRBD2 for D (5 bases). Near its end, the DNA agrees better with TRBJ2-7, so the J call may be wrong. This CDR3 has 14 residues. The germline CDR1 and CDR2 sequences are LNHDA and SQIVND (reference sequence). The CDR3 here is CASSKAGSSYEQYF. The DNA of the CDR3 is TGTGCCAGTAGTAAGGCGGGCAGCTCCTACGAGCAGTACTTC.

The chain couples TRBV7-9 to TRBJ1-4; 9 bases agree with TRBD1. With V trimmed by 6 bases and J by 7 bases, 6 bases remained unmatched. The length of the CDR3 is 14 residues. Germline loops: CDR1 SEHNR, CDR2 FQNEAQ (reference sequence). In nucleotides, the CDR3 is TGTGCCAGCAGTTCTGGACAGGGGTTTGAAAAACTGTTTTTT. Protein: CASSSGQGFEKLFF.

The V gene is TRBV11-2, the J gene TRBJ2-5, with D unresolved. CDR1 SGHAT and CDR2 FQNNGV come from the germline V gene. V gave up 1 base and J gave up 5 bases, with 11 bases separating them. This CDR3 contains 14 residues. The CDR3 is CASSLALDWETQYF. For the CDR3, the DNA is TGTGCCAGCAGCTTAGCCCTCGACTGGGAGACCCAGTACTTC.

The chain employs TRBV7-9 and TRBJ2-7; D may be TRBD1 or TRBD2 (5 bases each). V gave up 3 bases and J gave up 0 bases, with 9 bases separating them. The germline V gene encodes CDR1 SEHNR and CDR2 FQNEAQ (reference sequence). There are 14 residues in the CDR3. In nucleotides, the CDR3 is TGTGCCAGCAGCTTCGGGACGGTCTCCTACGAGCAGTACTTC. Protein sequence: CASSFGTVSYEQYF.

V usage is TRBV27 and J usage is TRBJ2-7; 7 bases line up with TRBD1. With V trimmed by 2 bases and J by 4 bases, 2 bases remained unmatched. This CDR3 is built from 13 residues. CDR1 is MNHEY, CDR2 SMNVEV, per germline (reference sequence). CDR3 amino acids: CASSLKGAYEQYF. CDR3 in DNA: TGTGCCAGCAGTTTAAAGGGGGCTTACGAGCAGTACTTC.

J is TRBJ2-3 and V is TRBV5-1; no firm D call. Germline CDR1 and CDR2: SGHRS and YFSETQ. Deletions cut 4 bases from V and 0 bases from J, with 9 bases between. The CDR3 totals 14 residues. CDR3 in amino acids: CASSPATSTDTQYF. The CDR3 DNA sequence: TGCGCCAGCAGCCCGGCCACTAGCACAGATACGCAGTATTTT. Together with reference TRBV5-1 and TRBJ2-3, the CDR3 gives the full variable domain: KAGVTQTPRYLIKTRGQQVTLSCSPISGHRSVSWYQQTPGQGLQFLFEYFSETQRNKGNFPGRFSGRQFSNSRSEMNVSTLELGDSALYLCASSPATSTDTQYFGPGTRLTVL.

The chain is built from TRBV19 and TRBJ1-2; tentative D call: TRBD1 (5 bases). The CDR3 is made up of 15 amino acids. V was shortened by 6 bases and J by 4 bases, with 18 bases between the two germline ends. Germline CDR1 and CDR2: LNHDA and SQIVND (reference sequence). For the CDR3, the DNA is TGTGCCAGTAGCCCCGGCGGGGGACGGATCTATGGCTACACCTTC. It encodes CASSPGGGRIYGYTF.

This rearrangement joins TRBV6-5 to TRBJ1-4; 7 nucleotides line up with TRBD1. V dropped 7 bases and J dropped 8; count of bases not matched to a gene: 10. Germline CDR1 is MNHEY and CDR2 is SVGAGI. There are 14 residues in the CDR3. Here the CDR3 reads CASNPAPDREKLFF. The CDR3 nucleotides are TGTGCCAGCAACCCAGCCCCGGACAGGGAAAAACTGTTTTTT.

This sequence joins TRBV5-2 and TRBJ1-1; the table's TRBD1 call for D was not verified on the DNA. TRBV5-2 is tagged as a pseudogene. This CDR3 is built from 13 residues. CDR3 amino acids: CASSSLRDTEAFF. In DNA, the CDR3 is TGTGCCAGCAGCTCTCTCAGGGACACTGAAGCTTTCTTT.

The chain recombines TRBV30 with TRBJ1-4; D call uncertain. The germline V gene encodes CDR1 GTSNPN and CDR2 SVGIG (reference sequence). The CDR3 contains 12 residues. Trimming shortened V by 4 bases and J by 4 bases, and 7 bases separated the two germline ends. The CDR3 loop is CAWKGFNEKLFF. In DNA form, the CDR3 reads TGTGCCTGGAAGGGTTTTAATGAAAAACTGTTTTTT. The full variable domain, its missing parts supplied by reference TRBV30 and TRBJ1-4, is SQTIHQWPATLVQPVGSPLSLECTVEGTSNPNLYWYRQAAGRGLQLLFYSVGIGQISSEVPQNLSASRPQDRQFILSSKKLLLSDSGFYLCAWKGFNEKLFFGSGTQLSVL.

The genes are TRBV18 and TRBJ1-1; D gene ambiguous. This CDR3 has 16 residues. The germline CDR1 and CDR2 sequences are KGHSH and LQKENI. The V end was cut by 5 bases, the J end by 0 bases, with 16 bases between. In DNA, the CDR3 is TGTGCCAGCTCAGAAACTTACGGTAACATGAACACTGAAGCTTTCTTT. This sequence encodes CASSETYGNMNTEAFF.

The chain employs TRBV5-5 and TRBJ2-7, with D perhaps matching TRBD1 (5 bases). Germline V gene lookup returns CDR1 SGHKS and CDR2 YYEKEE (reference sequence). The CDR3 extends over 16 amino acids. V shed 3 bases and J shed 4 bases, with 20 bases lying between them. Here the CDR3 reads CASSYNRLGRDYEQYF. The CDR3 coding sequence is TGTGCCAGCAGCTACAACCGCTTGGGCAGGGATTACGAGCAGTACTTC.

The chain combines TRBV28 with TRBJ1-5; D possibly corresponds to TRBD1 (5 bases). The CDR3 extends over 15 amino acids. Germline CDR1 and CDR2: MDHEN and SYDVKM. Between the trimmed V and J ends, which lost 2 bases and 0 bases, there was a span of 8 bases. The CDR3 DNA follows: TGTGCCAGCAGTTTAACGGGGCTTAGCAATCAGCCCCAGCATTTT. Its protein product is CASSLTGLSNQPQHF.

The genes are TRBV4-3 and TRBJ1-3; D is ambiguous. V was cut by 1 base and J by 7 bases, with 5 bases left in between. The CDR3 has 12 amino acids. The germline V gene has CDR1 LGHNA and CDR2 YSLEER. The CDR3 reads CASSQVGNTIYF. DNA for the CDR3: TGCGCCAGCAGCCAAGTGGGGAACACCATATATTTT.

The chain carries TRBV9 and TRBJ2-3, with TRBD2 identical over 8 bases. The CDR3 is 16 amino acids. From germline, CDR1 is SGDLS and CDR2 YYNGEE. Trimming took 4 bases from V and 4 from J; bases not matched to a gene: 11. The CDR3 protein is CASSPGRGGMADTQYF. In nucleotides, the CDR3 is TGTGCCAGCAGCCCCGGGAGGGGGGGGATGGCAGATACGCAGTATTTT.

This chain links TRBV28 with TRBJ2-5; the D is unclear. The CDR3 runs 14 residues. Between the trimmed V and J ends, which lost 1 base and 5 bases, there was a span of 11 bases. CDR1 is MDHEN, CDR2 SYDVKM, per germline. The CDR3 coding sequence is TGTGCCAGCAGTTTATCGTACTCCGGGGAGACCCAGTACTTC. Its translation is CASSLSYSGETQYF.

The chain employs TRBV19 and TRBJ2-5; unclear D gene. CDR1 and CDR2 from the germline V gene are LNHDA and SQIVND (reference sequence). The ends were cut back, 4 bases at V and 5 bases at J, with 11 bases in the middle. The CDR3 has 13 residues. In DNA form, the CDR3 reads TGTGCCAGTAGTAGAACCCTCGCCGAGACCCAGTACTTC. Its protein is CASSRTLAETQYF. Using reference TRBV19 and TRBJ2-5 for the parts outside the CDR3, the full variable domain is DGGITQSPKYLFRKEGQNVTLSCEQNLNHDAMYWYRQDPGQGLRLIYYSQIVNDFQKGDIAEGYSVSREKKESFPLTVTSAQKNPTAFYLCASSRTLAETQYFGPGTRLLVL.